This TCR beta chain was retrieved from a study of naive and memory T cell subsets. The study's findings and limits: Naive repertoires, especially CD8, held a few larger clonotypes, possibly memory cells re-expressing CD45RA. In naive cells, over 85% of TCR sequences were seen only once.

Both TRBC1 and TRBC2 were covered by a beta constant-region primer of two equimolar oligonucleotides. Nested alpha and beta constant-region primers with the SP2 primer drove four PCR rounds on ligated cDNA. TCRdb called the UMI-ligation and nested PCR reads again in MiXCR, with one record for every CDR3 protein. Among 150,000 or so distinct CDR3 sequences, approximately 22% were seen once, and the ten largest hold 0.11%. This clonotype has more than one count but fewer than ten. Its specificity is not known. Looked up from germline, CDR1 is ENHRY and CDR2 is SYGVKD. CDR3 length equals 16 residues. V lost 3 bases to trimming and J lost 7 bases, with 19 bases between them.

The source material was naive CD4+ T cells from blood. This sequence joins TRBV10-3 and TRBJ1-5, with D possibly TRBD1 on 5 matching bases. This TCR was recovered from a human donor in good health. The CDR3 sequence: CAISDAGFLGEQPQHF. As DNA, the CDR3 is TGTGCCATCAGTGACGCCGGGTTCCTGGGGGAGCAGCCCCAGCATTTT.